This TCR beta chain was sequenced for a study of cytomegalovirus exposure and HLA in healthy donors. V was clipped by 1 base and J by 5 bases; unmatched bases: 7. The V gene's germline CDR1 is SGHTA and CDR2 FQGTGA. This CDR3 has 15 residues. PCR employed 60 Vbeta and 13 Jbeta primers. Profiling relied on immunoSEQ multiplex PCR, and the TCRdb table lists in-frame clones only, not all of them. Among 100,000 to 150,000 clones listed, around three quarters were seen once. Sequenced sample: PBMCs. The receptor was derived from a woman aged 50 to 60 in good health and CMV-seronegative. The V call is TRBV7-3, the J call TRBJ2-5, with TRBD2 matching 7 bases. The CDR3 is CASSLRGGAGETQYF. CDR3 in DNA: TGTGCCAGCAGCTTAAGGGGAGGGGCGGGGGAGACCCAGTACTTC.